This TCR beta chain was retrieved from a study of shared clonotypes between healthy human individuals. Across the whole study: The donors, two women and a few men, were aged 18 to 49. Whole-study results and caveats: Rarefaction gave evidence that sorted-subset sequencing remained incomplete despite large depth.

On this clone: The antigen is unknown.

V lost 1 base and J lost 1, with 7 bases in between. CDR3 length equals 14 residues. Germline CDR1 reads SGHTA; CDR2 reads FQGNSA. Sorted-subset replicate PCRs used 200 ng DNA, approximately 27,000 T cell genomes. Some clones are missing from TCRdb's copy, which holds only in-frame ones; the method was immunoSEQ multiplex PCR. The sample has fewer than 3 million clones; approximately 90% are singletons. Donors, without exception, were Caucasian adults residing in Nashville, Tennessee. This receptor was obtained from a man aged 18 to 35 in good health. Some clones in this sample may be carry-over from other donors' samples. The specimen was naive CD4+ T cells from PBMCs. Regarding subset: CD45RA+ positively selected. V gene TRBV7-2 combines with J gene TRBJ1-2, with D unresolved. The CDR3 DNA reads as TGTGCCAGCAGCTTAGGGGTGAATAACTATGGCTACACCTTC. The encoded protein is CASSLGVNNYGYTF.